The 24 T cell receptor beta chains below all came from one sample that was sequenced in a study of OX40 agonist ivuxolimab in advanced cancers. Sequenced by immunoSEQ multiplex PCR; TCRdb stores in-frame clones only, minus some. The table shows 40,000 to 45,000 clones, with 75% to 90% occurring only once. The source was CD4+ or CD8+ T cells sorted from blood, collected in a trial of the OX40 agonist ivuxolimab. The receptor set was obtained from an adult with an advanced solid tumor such as melanoma, head and neck, liver or kidney cancer.

The CDR3 protein is CASSFKGNEQYF. CDR3 bases: TGTGCCAGCAGTTTCAAGGGGAACGAGCAGTACTTC. V usage is TRBV27 and J usage is TRBJ2-7; D possibly corresponds to TRBD1 (5 bases). Germline V CDR1 and CDR2: MNHEY, SMNVEV (reference sequence). This CDR3 comprises 12 residues. Trimming left V 3 bases short and J 5 bases short, with 8 bases between.

This clone was seen a few times. The V and J genes are TRBV6-5 and TRBJ2-7, with TRBD1 as a possible D gene (6 bases). Per germline, CDR1 MNHEY and CDR2 SVGAGI. The CDR3 sequence is 13 residues long. V was cut by 5 bases and J by 2 bases, with 10 bases left in between. Written as DNA, the CDR3 is TGTGCCAGCAGTCCGGACAGCCCCTACGAGCAGTACTTC. This encodes CASSPDSPYEQYF.

The chain recombines TRBV28 with TRBJ2-7; tentatively, D is TRBD2 (5 bases). The CDR3 is 14 amino acids. The germline gives CDR1 MDHEN, CDR2 SYDVKM. Trimming removed 5 bases at V and 2 bases at J, with 13 bases between. The CDR3, as DNA: TGTGCCAGCAGTGAAGCGGAAAACCCCTACGAGCAGTACTTC. This encodes CASSEAENPYEQYF.

The rearrangement joins TRBV29-1 to TRBJ1-1; unclear D gene. CDR3 length equals 11 residues. Germline V gene sequence: CDR1 SQVTM, CDR2 ANQGSEA. This chain's CDR3 is CRVNMNTEAFF. The CDR3 DNA is TGCAGGGTTAACATGAACACTGAAGCTTTCTTT.

The rearrangement links TRBV5-4 to TRBJ2-3; 10 bases match TRBD2. V shed 4 bases, J shed 0 bases, and the junction held 14 bases outside the gene matches. Germline V gives CDR1 SGHNT, CDR2 YYREEE (reference sequence). This CDR3 comprises 19 residues. The CDR3 DNA is TGTGCCAGCAGCCAGGGGGCTAGCGGGGGACCCTATAGCACAGATACGCAGTATTTT. It is translated as CASSQGASGGPYSTDTQYF.

The V call is TRBV7-6, the J call TRBJ2-5, with D unclear. The V and J ends lost 0 bases and 5 bases respectively, with 4 bases between them. The CDR3 runs to 12 residues. Germline CDR1 reads SGHVS; CDR2 reads FNYEAQ. The CDR3 region has the DNA TGTGCCAGCAGCTTAGCGGTGGAGACCCAGTACTTC. Its translation is CASSLAVETQYF.

This chain joins TRBV30 and TRBJ2-3; D not certain. V was shortened by 4 bases and J by 4 bases, with 9 bases between the two germline ends. The CDR3 sequence is 12 residues long. CDR1 GTSNPN and CDR2 SVGIG come from the germline V gene (reference sequence). DNA of the CDR3: TGTGCCTGGATATTTGGGCCAGATACGCAGTATTTT. Encoded protein: CAWIFGPDTQYF.

V usage is TRBV5-1 and J usage is TRBJ2-1; D remains ambiguous. Trimming took 0 bases from V and 5 from J, leaving 3 bases between them. This CDR3 has 12 amino acids. CDR1 is SGHRS and CDR2 is YFSETQ in the germline V gene. CDR3 sequence reads: CASSLANNEQFF. For the CDR3, the DNA is TGCGCCAGCAGCTTGGCGAACAATGAGCAGTTCTTC.

This clone appeared once. The gene calls are TRBV7-9 and TRBJ1-1, with D uncertain. V gave up 8 bases and J gave up 1 base, with 8 bases separating them. This CDR3 has 12 residues. The V gene's germline CDR1 is SEHNR and CDR2 FQNEAQ (reference sequence). CDR3 region: CASLGGNTEAFF. CDR3 coding DNA: TGTGCCAGCTTAGGAGGGAACACTGAAGCTTTCTTT.

The chain has TRBV7-9 and TRBJ2-1; D is uncertain. This CDR3 region has 13 residues. CDR1 SEHNR and CDR2 FQNEAQ come from the germline V gene (reference sequence). V dropped 5 bases and J dropped 6 bases, with 11 bases sitting between them. CDR3 sequence reads: CASSPAPSNEQFF. CDR3 sequence (DNA): TGTGCCAGCAGCCCCGCTCCCAGCAATGAGCAGTTCTTC.

The chain carries TRBV4-1 and TRBJ1-4; 7 bases are a match to TRBD1. The J segment lost 0 bases and the V segment lost 3 bases, leaving 16 bases of the junction unmatched. From germline, CDR1 is MGHRA and CDR2 YSYEKL. The CDR3 consists of 20 residues. CDR3 sequence: CASSQRGRTERITTNEKLFF. CDR3 sequence (DNA): TGCGCCAGCAGCCAGAGGGGGCGGACGGAGCGCATAACAACTAATGAAAAACTGTTTTTT.

V is TRBV4-1 and J is TRBJ1-3; tentative D call: TRBD1 (5 bases). CDR1 MGHRA and CDR2 YSYEKL come from the germline V gene. V gave up 4 bases and J gave up 3 bases, with 19 bases separating them. The CDR3 length is 17 residues. CDR3 amino acids: CASSRPYGGMNGNTIYF. DNA for the CDR3: TGCGCCAGCAGCCGCCCCTACGGGGGAATGAATGGAAACACCATATATTTT.

V and J are TRBV27 and TRBJ2-2; unclear D gene. This CDR3 has 12 residues. The V and J ends lost 4 bases and 3 bases respectively, with 3 bases between them. Germline V gene data show CDR1 as MNHEY and CDR2 as SMNVEV (reference sequence). The CDR3 region is CASSSYTGELFF. The CDR3 region has the DNA TGTGCCAGCAGTTCGTACACCGGGGAGCTGTTTTTT.

The chain joins TRBV20-1 to TRBJ2-7; D uncertain. Trimming shortened V by 6 bases and J by 5 bases, and 11 bases separated the two germline ends. The CDR3 runs 11 residues. The germline V gene has CDR1 DFQATT and CDR2 SNEGSKA (reference sequence). The CDR3 loop reads CSASIGHEQYF. The CDR3 DNA is TGCAGTGCCTCAATTGGGCACGAGCAGTACTTC.

J is TRBJ2-1 and V is TRBV5-4; 7 bases map to TRBD1. The germline gives CDR1 SGHNT, CDR2 YYREEE (reference sequence). This CDR3 spans 16 amino acids. Trimming at V came to 2 bases and at J to 4 bases, leaving 9 bases not matched to a gene. CDR3 sequence reads: CASSFPGTEDYNEQFF. The CDR3 DNA is TGTGCCAGCAGCTTTCCCGGGACAGAGGATTACAATGAGCAGTTCTTC.

This sequence joins TRBV27 and TRBJ2-5; no firm D call. The germline V gene encodes CDR1 MNHEY and CDR2 SMNVEV (reference sequence). V shed 2 bases and J shed 2 bases, with 6 bases lying between them. CDR3 size: 13 residues. The CDR3 sequence is CASSLIMQETQYF. In nucleotides, the CDR3 is TGTGCCAGCAGTTTAATCATGCAAGAGACCCAGTACTTC.

The chain has TRBV6-5 and TRBJ2-1; D might be TRBD1 (6 bases). V was cut by 6 bases and J by 6 bases, with 12 bases left in between. The length of the CDR3 is 13 residues. The germline gives CDR1 MNHEY, CDR2 SVGAGI. CDR3 sequence: CASRSDRSNEQFF. CDR3 nucleotide sequence: TGTGCCAGCAGGTCCGACAGGAGCAATGAGCAGTTCTTC.

The genes are TRBV6-5 and TRBJ1-5, with D possibly being TRBD1 (5 bases). The germline V gene has CDR1 MNHEY and CDR2 SVGAGI. The CDR3 runs to 16 residues. Trimming removed 4 bases at V and 4 bases at J, with 17 bases between. DNA of the CDR3: TGTGCCAGCAGTTTTGGACGGGGAAGGGGAAATCAGCCCCAGCATTTT. It is translated as CASSFGRGRGNQPQHF.

This chain uses TRBV15 with TRBJ1-5; TRBD1 aligns across 12 bases. The germline V gene encodes CDR1 LNHNV and CDR2 YYDKDF (reference sequence). The CDR3 has 20 residues. V dropped 0 bases and J dropped 0; count of bases not matched to a gene: 9. The CDR3 here is CATSRDWGTGGGYSNQPQHF. The DNA for the CDR3 is TGTGCCACCAGCAGAGATTGGGGGACAGGGGGCGGTTATAGCAATCAGCCCCAGCATTTT.

This clone was found once. The chain combines TRBV19 with TRBJ1-6; a possible D gene is TRBD1 (6 bases). The CDR3 extends over 14 amino acids. Germline V CDR1 and CDR2: LNHDA, SQIVND (reference sequence). The germline V and J ends were trimmed by 7 bases and 2 bases, with 9 bases remaining between them. The CDR3 sequence is CASKGGPYNSPLHF. CDR3 DNA sequence: TGTGCCAGTAAGGGGGGACCCTATAATTCACCCCTCCACTTT.

This clone occurred once. V usage is TRBV7-6 and J usage is TRBJ2-7; 12 bases match TRBD1. The germline V gene encodes CDR1 SGHVS and CDR2 FNYEAQ. V trimming: 4 bases; J trimming: 9 bases; junction bases outside the gene matches: 7. There are 14 residues in the CDR3. The DNA for the CDR3 is TGTGCCAGCAGCTCCGGGACAGGGGGCGCCGGGCAGTACTTC. Encoded protein: CASSSGTGGAGQYF.

In nucleotides, the CDR3 is TGTGCCAGCAGTTTAAAACCTTCCACCGGACAGGGGGGAACTAATGGCTACACCTTC. This encodes CASSLKPSTGQGGTNGYTF. The genes are TRBV27 and TRBJ1-2; 10 bases are a match to TRBD1. CDR3 length equals 19 residues. V was clipped by 2 bases and J by 6 bases; unmatched bases: 18. Germline V lookup: CDR1 MNHEY, CDR2 SMNVEV (reference sequence).

This chain links TRBV11-2 with TRBJ2-3; D is unclear. CDR3 length equals 17 residues. Per germline, CDR1 SGHAT and CDR2 FQNNGV. The V gene lost 4 bases and the J gene lost 1 base, with 18 bases spanning the gap. CDR3 loop: CASSSRLKQRGTDTQYF. Written as DNA, the CDR3 is TGTGCCAGCAGCTCCCGCCTCAAGCAACGGGGCACAGATACGCAGTATTTT.

The chain employs TRBV6-5 and TRBJ2-7; 7 bases map to TRBD2. The V and J ends lost 4 bases and 4 bases, in that order; junction bases with no gene match: 10. The CDR3 extends over 15 amino acids. CDR1 is MNHEY, CDR2 SVGAGI, per germline. This CDR3 reads CASSSGGFGIYEQYF. In nucleotides, the CDR3 is TGTGCCAGCAGTTCGGGGGGATTCGGGATTTACGAGCAGTACTTC.